This TCR beta chain was obtained from a study of human T cells and chemical hapten exposure. Study-level results: DPC sensitization did not alter TCRs above 1 in 1000 frequency.

The CDR3 runs 15 residues. Germline assignment: CDR1 MDHEN and CDR2 SYDVKM. With V trimmed by 5 bases and J by 3 bases, 10 bases remained unmatched. One entry per CDR3 protein results from TCRdb running MiXCR on the RACE reads. The sample consists of about 49,000 distinct CDR3 sequences, around 9% of them appearing once. This clonotype was picked up many times. What it recognizes is unknown. Time point described: patch test 1, 2 weeks after DPC sensitization. Described treatment: therapeutic diphenylcyclopropenone sensitization with weekly scalp DPC. This specimen was whole blood, taken in connection with sensitization to the hapten diphenylcyclopropenone (DPC). The receptor was isolated from a woman aged 45-65 years with alopecia areata. Some clones in this sample may be carry-over from other donors' samples. This chain uses TRBV28 with TRBJ2-7; 7 positions match TRBD1. CDR3 DNA sequence: TGTGCCAGCAGTCCCATGACAGGGCCGATCTACGAGCAGTACTTC. It is translated as CASSPMTGPIYEQYF.